The 23 T cell receptor beta chains presented below share a single source sample, sequenced in a study of long-term antiretroviral therapy in people with HIV. Samples were assayed with immunoSEQ v3.0 at survey level. Repertoires were generated with immunoSEQ multiplex PCR, while TCRdb's copy carries only in-frame clones and drops some. The sample yields fewer than 30,000 clones, around 83% seen once. The sample in question was unsorted PBMCs, obtained 0.7 years before starting antiretroviral therapy. The origin of the receptors is a man aged 30 to 45 with HIV.

The J gene is TRBJ2-7, the V gene TRBV28; D is perhaps TRBD1 (5 bases). This CDR3 has 13 residues. Trimming cost V 3 bases and J 3 bases, with 9 bases left between them. Germline assignment: CDR1 MDHEN and CDR2 SYDVKM. CDR3 residues: CASSFLQGYEQYF. Written as DNA, the CDR3 is TGTGCCAGCAGTTTTCTTCAGGGCTACGAGCAGTACTTC.

This chain uses TRBV4-3 with TRBJ2-7, with D uncertain. CDR3 length: 15 residues. Between the trimmed V and J ends, which lost 0 bases and 2 bases, there was a span of 11 bases. Germline V CDR1 and CDR2: LGHNA, YSLEER. The CDR3 DNA follows: TGCGCCAGCAGCCAAGATTTCGTTGTCGCCTACGAGCAGTACTTC. Its protein product is CASSQDFVVAYEQYF.

The rearrangement joins TRBV6-1 to TRBJ2-7, with TRBD2 identical over 11 bases. J gave up 3 bases and V 2 bases, and 6 bases lay outside the gene matches. This CDR3 spans 16 amino acids. Germline CDR1 MNHNS, CDR2 SASEGT. The CDR3 DNA sequence: TGTGCCAGCAGTGAAAGACTAGCGGGGAGGGACTACGAGCAGTACTTC. Its translation is CASSERLAGRDYEQYF.

This clone was picked up one time. The chain uses TRBV11-3 and TRBJ1-1; D not certain. Germline V CDR1 and CDR2: SGHNT, YENEEA. The CDR3 length is 13 residues. V was clipped by 0 bases and J by 2 bases, with 4 bases between them. Here the CDR3 DNA reads TGTGCCAGCAGCTTAGAGGATAACACTGAAGCTTTCTTT. Translating it yields CASSLEDNTEAFF.

The V call is TRBV5-1, the J call TRBJ2-2; D is ambiguous. Trimming removed 0 bases from V and 5 bases from J, with 11 bases in between. Germline V CDR1 and CDR2: SGHRS, YFSETQ. There are 15 residues in the CDR3. The DNA of the CDR3 is TGCGCCAGCAGCTTGGAGATATCAAGGACCGGGGAGCTGTTTTTT. Encoded protein: CASSLEISRTGELFF. The variable domain in full, with the rest retrieved from reference TRBV5-1 and TRBJ2-2, is KAGVTQTPRYLIKTRGQQVTLSCSPISGHRSVSWYQQTPGQGLQFLFEYFSETQRNKGNFPGRFSGRQFSNSRSEMNVSTLELGDSALYLCASSLEISRTGELFFGEGSRLTVL.

CDR3 region: CASSLRSGVYHYTDTQYF. The CDR3 DNA sequence: TGTGCCAGCAGTTTACGAAGCGGGGTCTACCATTACACAGATACGCAGTATTTT. V gene TRBV27 combines with J gene TRBJ2-3; 7 bases match TRBD2. Germline V gene data show CDR1 as MNHEY and CDR2 as SMNVEV (reference sequence). The CDR3 sequence is 18 residues long. Germline trimming cut 2 bases from V and 2 bases from J; bases unmatched to any gene: 13.

The genes are TRBV19 and TRBJ2-7, with 9 positions matching TRBD1. Germline CDR1 LNHDA, CDR2 SQIVND (reference sequence). Germline trimming cut 3 bases from V and 5 bases from J; bases unmatched to any gene: 8. This CDR3 is 15 amino acids long. The CDR3 spells CASSIGTGRMDEQYF. CDR3 coding DNA: TGTGCCAGTAGTATCGGGACAGGGAGGATGGACGAGCAGTACTTC.

The chain couples TRBV18 to TRBJ2-1, with 8 bases matching TRBD2. V was clipped by 1 base and J by 6 bases; unmatched bases: 11. The CDR3 runs 17 residues. Germline CDR1 KGHSH, CDR2 LQKENI. DNA of the CDR3: TGTGCCAGCTCACCACTCCAAGCGGGAGTAAGCGGCAATGAGCAGTTCTTC. Its protein product is CASSPLQAGVSGNEQFF.

This clone was counted only a few times. The chain uses TRBV5-6 and TRBJ1-2; TRBD1 might be the D (6 bases). CDR1 and CDR2 from the germline V gene are SGHDT and YYEEEE. Trimming stripped 7 bases from V and 7 bases from J, with 17 bases between. The CDR3 totals 13 residues. The CDR3 DNA reads TGTGCCAGCCAAATCCAGGGGCCCGGTGGCTACACCTTC. This translates into CASQIQGPGGYTF.

The chain carries TRBV27 and TRBJ2-1; tentatively, D is TRBD1 or TRBD2 (5 bases each). V lost 5 bases and J 9 bases, leaving 20 bases between the germline ends. The CDR3 consists of 15 residues. Germline-derived CDR1 and CDR2 are MNHEY and SMNVEV (reference sequence). CDR3 sequence (DNA): TGTGCCAGCAGTCCCCCGGGACCCCCGATCGGTGAGCAGTTCTTC. Protein: CASSPPGPPIGEQFF.

This clone has just a few counts. The V gene is TRBV18, the J gene TRBJ1-2; possibly TRBD1 for D (6 bases). The CDR3 covers 14 residues. V was clipped by 3 bases and J by 8 bases, with 16 bases between them. The germline V gene has CDR1 KGHSH and CDR2 LQKENI. CDR3 bases: TGTGCCAGCTCACCCCAGGGGCCCCCAGGGGGCTACACCTTC. It specifies CASSPQGPPGGYTF.

This chain links TRBV19 with TRBJ2-3; weak D call: TRBD2 (6 bases). CDR3 length equals 13 residues. Trimming pared 6 bases from V and 3 bases from J, leaving 10 bases between. Germline CDR1 LNHDA, CDR2 SQIVND (reference sequence). In nucleotides, the CDR3 is TGTGCCAGTAGGTTGGCGGGAACAGATACGCAGTATTTT. This translates into CASRLAGTDTQYF.

CDR3 nucleotide sequence: TGCGCCAGCAGCCCAGGTTCCGGGAGAACAGATACGCAGTATTTT. Residues: CASSPGSGRTDTQYF. The chain joins TRBV4-3 to TRBJ2-3; a weak D match, TRBD2 (6 bases). The germline V gene has CDR1 LGHNA and CDR2 YSLEER. The CDR3 has 15 amino acids. The V and J ends lost 4 bases and 3 bases respectively, with 14 bases between them.

The V and J genes are TRBV6-6 and TRBJ2-3, with 10 bases matching TRBD2. The CDR3 spans 16 residues. Germline loops: CDR1 MNHNY, CDR2 SVGAGI (reference sequence). Trimming at V came to 1 base and at J to 8 bases, leaving 9 bases not matched to a gene. The CDR3 DNA reads as TGTGCCAGCAGTTACTTTCTAGCGGGAGAAGGGGGTACGCAGTATTTT. It translates to CASSYFLAGEGGTQYF.

This clone is a singleton in its sample. The V gene is TRBV9, the J gene TRBJ1-2, with D possibly matching TRBD1 (5 bases). Germline assignment: CDR1 SGDLS and CDR2 YYNGEE. The CDR3 spans 18 residues. V shed 0 bases and J shed 8 bases, with 26 bases lying between them. The CDR3 here is CASSVGLDWGLISMGYTF. CDR3 sequence (DNA): TGTGCCAGCAGCGTAGGTTTGGATTGGGGGTTAATCTCTATGGGCTACACCTTC.

The V call is TRBV15, the J call TRBJ1-5, with D maybe TRBD1 (6 bases). From germline, CDR1 is LNHNV and CDR2 YYDKDF (reference sequence). This CDR3 is built from 17 residues. V was trimmed by 1 base and J by 4 bases, leaving 17 bases between them. The chain's CDR3 is CATSRVPPGHFNQPQHF. DNA of the CDR3: TGTGCCACCAGCAGAGTCCCCCCGGGACACTTTAATCAGCCCCAGCATTTT.

This chain uses TRBV6-5 with TRBJ2-3; 8 bases are a match to TRBD1. The CDR3 length is 15 residues. J gave up 3 bases and V 6 bases, and 8 bases lay outside the gene matches. Germline assignment: CDR1 MNHEY and CDR2 SVGAGI. The DNA of the CDR3 is TGTGCCAGCAGCCTTACAGGGGGATGGACAGATACGCAGTATTTT. It yields the protein CASSLTGGWTDTQYF.

This chain connects TRBV27 to TRBJ1-2; D is unresolved. V lost 0 bases, J lost 7 bases, and 9 bases lay in between. Germline V lookup: CDR1 MNHEY, CDR2 SMNVEV (reference sequence). The CDR3 loop spans 13 amino acids. The CDR3 loop is CASSLSGSGGYTF. CDR3 coding DNA: TGTGCCAGCAGTTTATCCGGGTCTGGTGGCTACACCTTC.

In this sample, this clone turned up once. The chain uses TRBV21-1 and TRBJ1-5; TRBD1, as called in the table, went unchecked against the DNA. TRBV21-1 is flagged as a pseudogene. The CDR3 spans 15 residues. CDR3 protein: CASSKVPDSNQPQHF. CDR3 DNA: TGTGCCAGCAGCAAAGTTCCAGATAGCAATCAGCCCCAGCATTTT.

V usage is TRBV2 and J usage is TRBJ2-1; D remains ambiguous. The CDR3 consists of 12 residues. V was cut by 4 bases and J by 10 bases, with 11 bases left in between. Germline V gene lookup returns CDR1 SNHLY and CDR2 FYNNEI. The CDR3 protein is CASSVGFGEQFF. In DNA form, the CDR3 reads TGTGCCAGCAGTGTTGGATTCGGGGAGCAGTTCTTC.

The rearrangement joins TRBV9 to TRBJ2-3; D unclear. Germline lookup yields CDR1 SGDLS and CDR2 YYNGEE. The CDR3 extends over 14 amino acids. V lost 4 bases and J 4 bases, leaving 13 bases between the germline ends. CDR3 nucleotide sequence: TGTGCCAGCAGCTCGACGGGTCGCGCAGATACGCAGTATTTT. This translates into CASSSTGRADTQYF.

The chain links TRBV6-5 to TRBJ1-6; TRBD1 matches at 9 bases. Unmatched junction bases numbered 1, after V lost 0 bases and J lost 7 bases. There are 15 residues in the CDR3. Germline CDR1 reads MNHEY; CDR2 reads SVGAGI. The CDR3 region is CASSYSGQGNSPLHF. CDR3 nucleotide sequence: TGTGCCAGCAGTTACTCTGGACAGGGGAATTCACCCCTCCACTTT.

This rearrangement joins TRBV18 to TRBJ2-3, with D possibly TRBD1 on 5 matching bases. Germline V gives CDR1 KGHSH, CDR2 LQKENI. With 0 bases removed from V and 4 bases from J, the gap between germline ends came to 5 bases. The CDR3 is 13 amino acids. DNA of the CDR3: TGTGCCAGCTCACCACCAGGGGCAGATACGCAGTATTTT. The encoded protein is CASSPPGADTQYF.